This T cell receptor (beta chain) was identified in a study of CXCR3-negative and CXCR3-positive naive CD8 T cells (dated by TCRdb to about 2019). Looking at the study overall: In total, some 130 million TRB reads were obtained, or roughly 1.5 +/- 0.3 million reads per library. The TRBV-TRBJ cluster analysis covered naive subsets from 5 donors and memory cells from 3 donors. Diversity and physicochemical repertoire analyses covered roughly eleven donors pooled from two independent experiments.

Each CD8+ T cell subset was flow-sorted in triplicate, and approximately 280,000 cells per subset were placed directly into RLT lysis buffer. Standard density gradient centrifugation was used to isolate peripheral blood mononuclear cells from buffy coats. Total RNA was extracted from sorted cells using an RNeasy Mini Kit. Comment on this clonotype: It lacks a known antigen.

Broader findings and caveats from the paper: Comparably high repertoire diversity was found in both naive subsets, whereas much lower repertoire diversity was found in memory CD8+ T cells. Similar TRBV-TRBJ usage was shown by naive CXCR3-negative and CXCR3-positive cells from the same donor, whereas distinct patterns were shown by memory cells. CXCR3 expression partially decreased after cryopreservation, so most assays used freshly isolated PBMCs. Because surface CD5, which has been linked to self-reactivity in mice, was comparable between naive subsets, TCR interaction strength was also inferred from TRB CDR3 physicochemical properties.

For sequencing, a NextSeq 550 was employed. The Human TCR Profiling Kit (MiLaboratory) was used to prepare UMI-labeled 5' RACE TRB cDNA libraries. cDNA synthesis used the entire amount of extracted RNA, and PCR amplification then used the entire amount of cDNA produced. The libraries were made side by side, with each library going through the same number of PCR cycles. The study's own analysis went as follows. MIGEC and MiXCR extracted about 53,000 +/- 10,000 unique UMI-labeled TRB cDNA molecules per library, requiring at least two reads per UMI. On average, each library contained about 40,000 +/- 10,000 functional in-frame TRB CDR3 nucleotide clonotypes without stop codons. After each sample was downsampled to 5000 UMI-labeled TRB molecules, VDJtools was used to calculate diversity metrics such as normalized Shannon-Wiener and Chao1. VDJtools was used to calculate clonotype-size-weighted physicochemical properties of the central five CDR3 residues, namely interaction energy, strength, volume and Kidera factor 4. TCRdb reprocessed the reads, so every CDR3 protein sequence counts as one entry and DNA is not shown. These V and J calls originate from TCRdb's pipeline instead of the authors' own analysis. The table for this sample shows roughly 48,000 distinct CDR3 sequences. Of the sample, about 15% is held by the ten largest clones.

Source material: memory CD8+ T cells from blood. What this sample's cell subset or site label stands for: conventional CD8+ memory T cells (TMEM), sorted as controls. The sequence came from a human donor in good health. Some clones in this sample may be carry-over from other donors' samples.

The CDR3 protein sequence reads: CASSLGTALYEQYF. The rearranged chain carries TRBV7-6 and TRBJ2-7; TCRdb's assignment of TRBD1 cannot be checked, as there is no DNA. Including the terminal cysteine and phenylalanine, the CDR3 comprises 14 residues. A DNA sequence was not provided. The germline V gene specifies SGHVS as CDR1 and FNYEAQ as CDR2.